One and the same sample provided the 8 T cell receptor beta chains below, sequenced in a study of vaccination effects on CD4 cells after COVID-19. No antigen has been assigned to these receptors. Scientists isolated CD4+ T cells after a roughly 10-day culture period ended. Convalescent patients had PCR-confirmed SARS-CoV-2 infection between March and December 2020. Each participant was administered two doses of either the BNT162b2 or the mRNA-1273 vaccine. TCRdb keeps only in-frame clones here, not all; method: immunoSEQ multiplex PCR. Of 40,000 to 55,000 clones listed, around 76% are singletons. The sequenced sample was CD4+ T cells from PBMCs cultured without peptide, obtained after COVID-19 vaccination. Source of these receptors: a human donor who had a prior SARS-CoV-2 infection.

The chain has TRBV24-1 and TRBJ2-7, with D tentatively TRBD1 (6 bases). Germline values: CDR1 KGHDR, CDR2 SFDVKD. The CDR3 contains 16 residues. V was clipped by 3 bases and J by 5 bases, with 19 bases between them. The CDR3 reads CATSDPISGHGDEQYF. DNA for the CDR3: TGTGCCACCAGTGATCCAATTTCGGGACACGGCGACGAGCAGTACTTC.

The J gene is TRBJ2-2, the V gene TRBV4-2; 10 positions match TRBD2. The CDR3 loop spans 16 amino acids. The germline V gene encodes CDR1 LGHNA and CDR2 YNFKEQ. The trim removed 7 bases at V and 1 base at J, leaving 6 bases unmatched. The CDR3 sequence: CASTKASGGNTGELFF. CDR3 DNA sequence: TGTGCCAGCACCAAGGCTAGCGGGGGGAACACCGGGGAGCTGTTTTTT.

The chain carries TRBV5-6 and TRBJ2-2; 11 bases are shared with TRBD2. The CDR3 length is 15 residues. The V gene's germline CDR1 is SGHDT and CDR2 YYEEEE. V was pared by 2 bases and J by 6 bases, with 3 bases of the junction left unmatched. CDR3 sequence (DNA): TGTGCCAGCAGCTTTCCTAGCGGGAGGCCCGGGGAGCTGTTTTTT. It translates to CASSFPSGRPGELFF.

This clone was detected once. The rearrangement joins TRBV4-3 to TRBJ2-4, with TRBD2 matching 15 bases. The V and J ends lost 1 base and 0 bases, in that order; junction bases with no gene match: 10. Germline lookup yields CDR1 LGHNA and CDR2 YSLEER. This CDR3 comprises 21 residues. The CDR3 DNA is TGCGCCAGCAGCCAAGCCGGGCAGCCGGGACTAGCGGGAGGAGCCAAAAACATTCAGTACTTC. Encoded protein: CASSQAGQPGLAGGAKNIQYF.

This clone was recorded a few times. This rearrangement joins TRBV2 to TRBJ2-3; D is undetermined. CDR1 is SNHLY, CDR2 FYNNEI, per germline. This CDR3 region has 13 residues. Trimming cost V 5 bases and J 2 bases, with 8 bases left between them. CDR3 nucleotide sequence: TGTGCCAGCAGTCCCCCCTTCACAGATACGCAGTATTTT. Translated, it gives CASSPPFTDTQYF.

The rearrangement links TRBV7-9 to TRBJ2-5, with TRBD1 matching 9 bases. The CDR3 totals 14 residues. V was clipped by 2 bases and J by 6 bases; unmatched bases: 4. Germline CDR1 reads SEHNR; CDR2 reads FQNEAQ (reference sequence). CDR3 bases: TGTGCCAGCAGCTTAACAGGGGGCGGTAAGACCCAGTACTTC. Protein sequence: CASSLTGGGKTQYF.

The V and J genes are TRBV5-1 and TRBJ1-1; no definite D call. V shed 4 bases and J shed 1 base, with 11 bases lying between them. The CDR3 contains 14 residues. The germline V gene has CDR1 SGHRS and CDR2 YFSETQ. The CDR3 coding sequence is TGCGCCAGCAGCCCCATATTGGGGAACACTGAAGCTTTCTTT. It yields the protein CASSPILGNTEAFF.

This clone was observed a single time. The chain is built from TRBV10-1 and TRBJ2-7, with D uncertain. Germline loops: CDR1 WNHNN, CDR2 SYGVQD (reference sequence). V was cut by 0 bases and J by 2 bases, with 8 bases left in between. The CDR3 is 14 residues long. In DNA, the CDR3 is TGCGCCAGCAGTGAGTCAACCTTGGCCTACGAGCAGTACTTC. The encoded protein is CASSESTLAYEQYF.